Following are 22 T cell receptor beta chains from one sample sequenced in a study of OX40 agonist ivuxolimab in advanced cancers. TCRdb keeps only in-frame clones here, not all; method: immunoSEQ multiplex PCR. The sample lists around 85,000 clones, under 95% occurring once. This specimen was CD4+ or CD8+ T cells sorted from blood, taken in a trial of the OX40 agonist ivuxolimab. The source of these receptors is an adult with an advanced solid tumor such as melanoma, head and neck, liver or kidney cancer.

V and J are TRBV5-4 and TRBJ1-4, with 9 nucleotides matching TRBD1. With 3 bases clipped from V and 5 bases from J, the junction kept 5 bases outside the gene matches. The CDR3 is 15 amino acids. Germline CDR1 SGHNT, CDR2 YYREEE (reference sequence). The DNA of the CDR3 is TGTGCCAGCAGCTCCTCCGGGACAGGGAATGAAAAACTGTTTTTT. This translates into CASSSSGTGNEKLFF.

This clone showed up just once. The CDR3 here is CAITSGFHQPQHF. CDR3 nucleotide sequence: TGTGCCATCACCTCGGGGTTCCATCAGCCCCAGCATTTT. The chain links TRBV10-3 to TRBJ1-5; D gene ambiguous. Per the germline V gene, CDR1 is ENHRY and CDR2 is SYGVKD. This CDR3 has 13 residues. V was clipped by 7 bases and J by 5 bases, with 12 bases between them.

This chain connects TRBV7-3 to TRBJ2-1, with 9 positions matching TRBD1. V was pared by 3 bases and J by 8 bases, with 8 bases of the junction left unmatched. CDR1 and CDR2 (germline): SGHTA, FQGTGA. The CDR3 is 15 amino acids. The DNA for the CDR3 is TGTGCCAGCAGCTTTGCACAGGGGGCGTGGGATGAGCAGTTCTTC. Translation gives CASSFAQGAWDEQFF. Full variable domain (rest looked up from reference TRBV7-3 and TRBJ2-1): GAGVSQTPSNKVTEKGKYVELRCDPISGHTALYWYRQSLGQGPEFLIYFQGTGAADDSGLPNDRFFAVRPEGSVSTLKIQRTERGDSAVYLCASSFAQGAWDEQFFGPGTRLTVL.

The gene calls are TRBV4-1 and TRBJ1-5; the D is unclear. Trimming removed 1 base from V and 9 bases from J, with 10 bases in between. CDR1 and CDR2 (germline): MGHRA, YSYEKL. This CDR3 contains 13 residues. CDR3 residues: CASSQAGGGPQHF. CDR3 DNA: TGCGCCAGCAGCCAAGCGGGTGGCGGGCCCCAGCATTTT.

The genes are TRBV4-3 and TRBJ2-1; TRBD2 matches 11 bases. J was trimmed by 2 bases and V by 1 base; bases with no gene match: 1. There are 16 residues in the CDR3. Germline V gives CDR1 LGHNA, CDR2 YSLEER. In DNA, the CDR3 is TGCGCCAGCAGCCAAGGACTAGCGGGAACCTACAATGAGCAGTTCTTC. This sequence encodes CASSQGLAGTYNEQFF.

The chain is built from TRBV2 and TRBJ1-1; no firm D call. CDR3 length equals 11 residues. CDR1 and CDR2 (germline): SNHLY, FYNNEI. Deletions cut 2 bases from V and 10 bases from J, with 8 bases between. CDR3 region: CASSERPGAFF. The CDR3 DNA is TGTGCCAGCAGTGAAAGGCCGGGAGCTTTCTTT.

The CDR3 DNA is TGTGCCAGCAGACAGACGAGCTCCTACAATGAGCAGTTCTTC. This encodes CASRQTSSYNEQFF. The gene calls are TRBV6-5 and TRBJ2-1; D call uncertain. Between the trimmed V and J ends, which lost 6 bases and 0 bases, there was a span of 9 bases. CDR1 and CDR2 (germline): MNHEY, SVGAGI. This CDR3 contains 14 residues.

The gene calls are TRBV28 and TRBJ1-5, with D possibly being TRBD1 (5 bases). The ends were cut back, 3 bases at V and 11 bases at J, with 14 bases in the middle. CDR1 is MDHEN and CDR2 is SYDVKM in the germline V gene. This CDR3 contains 13 residues. The CDR3 DNA follows: TGTGCCAGCAGTTTTGCGGGACCCAGGGCCCAGCATTTT. Translating it yields CASSFAGPRAQHF.

This rearrangement joins TRBV6-1 to TRBJ1-1, with D possibly being TRBD1 (5 bases). The CDR3 spans 15 residues. Germline assignment: CDR1 MNHNS and CDR2 SASEGT. V was cut by 7 bases and J by 0 bases, with 15 bases left in between. CDR3 loop: CASNPRTYMNTEAFF. In DNA, the CDR3 is TGTGCCAGCAATCCCCGGACATACATGAACACTGAAGCTTTCTTT.

This clone has only one observation. This chain connects TRBV13 to TRBJ2-2; D is uncertain. V shed 1 base and J shed 0 bases, with 18 bases lying between them. Germline V CDR1 and CDR2: PRHDT, FYEKMQ (reference sequence). The CDR3 sequence is 19 residues long. The CDR3 here is CASSLVPLRSHANTGELFF. CDR3 DNA: TGTGCCAGCAGCTTAGTCCCCTTGAGGAGCCACGCGAACACCGGGGAGCTGTTTTTT.

This clone came up a few times. V is TRBV30 and J is TRBJ1-5; 7 bases match TRBD1. Germline assignment: CDR1 GTSNPN and CDR2 SVGIG (reference sequence). Trimming cost V 3 bases and J 5 bases; bases outside gene matches: 4. This CDR3 has 13 residues. As DNA, the CDR3 is TGTGCCTGGAGCGGACAGGAGCATCAGCCCCAGCATTTT. This codes for CAWSGQEHQPQHF.

The CDR3 is CASSPNSDILEQFF. For the CDR3, the DNA is TGTGCCAGCAGCCCAAATTCGGACATCCTTGAGCAGTTCTTC. V and J are TRBV11-3 and TRBJ2-1; possibly TRBD1 for D (5 bases). Germline lookup yields CDR1 SGHNT and CDR2 YENEEA. V dropped 5 bases and J dropped 9 bases, with 17 bases sitting between them. The CDR3 is made up of 14 amino acids.

J is TRBJ2-2 and V is TRBV7-2; D uncertain. The CDR3 has 13 residues. V was cut by 6 bases and J by 2 bases, with 7 bases left in between. Germline V gene sequence: CDR1 SGHTA, CDR2 FQGNSA. The CDR3 sequence: CASSGRNTGELFF. CDR3 coding DNA: TGTGCCAGCAGTGGAAGAAACACCGGGGAGCTGTTTTTT.

The chain carries TRBV30 and TRBJ1-3; D remains unclear. Germline V gene sequence: CDR1 GTSNPN, CDR2 SVGIG (reference sequence). Trimming removed 1 base at V and 3 bases at J, with 4 bases between. The CDR3 extends over 12 amino acids. CDR3 DNA sequence: TGTGCCTGGAGTGGAGGTGGAAACACCATATATTTT. Its translation is CAWSGGGNTIYF.

The chain has TRBV5-4 and TRBJ2-5; 8 nucleotides align to TRBD2. The CDR3 has 17 amino acids. Germline V gene data show CDR1 as SGHNT and CDR2 as YYREEE (reference sequence). V was pared by 2 bases and J by 2 bases, with 11 bases of the junction left unmatched. CDR3 sequence (DNA): TGTGCCAGCAGCTTATCGGCAAGGCGGGAGGTACAAGAGACCCAGTACTTC. It translates to CASSLSARREVQETQYF. The whole variable domain, remainder taken from reference TRBV5-4 and TRBJ2-5, is ETGVTQSPTHLIKTRGQQVTLRCSSQSGHNTVSWYQQALGQGPQFIFQYYREEENGRGNFPPRFSGLQFPNYSSELNVNALELDDSALYLCASSLSARREVQETQYFGPGTRLLVL.

The CDR3 sequence: CASSIYSGTAGSPLHF. DNA for the CDR3: TGTGCCAGCAGTATTTACTCGGGAACCGCCGGTTCACCCCTCCACTTT. The J gene is TRBJ1-6, the V gene TRBV28; D remains unclear. V lost 5 bases and J lost 9, with 20 bases in between. The V gene's germline CDR1 is MDHEN and CDR2 SYDVKM. The CDR3 has 16 residues. The variable domain in full, completed from reference TRBV28 and TRBJ1-6, reads DVKVTQSSRYLVKRTGEKVFLECVQDMDHENMFWYRQDPGLGLRLIYFSYDVKMKEKGDIPEGYSVSREKKERFSLILESASTNQTSMYLCASSIYSGTAGSPLHFGNGTRLTVT.

This clone was observed a single time. The chain is built from TRBV6-4 and TRBJ2-2; D unresolved. The CDR3 length is 14 residues. Trimming took off 6 bases at V and 0 bases at J, with 8 bases between the two ends. The germline gives CDR1 MRHNA, CDR2 SNTAGT. The CDR3 sequence is CASRLSTNTGELFF. The CDR3 bases are TGTGCCAGCAGACTGAGTACGAACACCGGGGAGCTGTTTTTT.

The V call is TRBV15, the J call TRBJ2-7; the D is unclear. The V end lost 1 base, the J end lost 4 bases, and 8 bases lay between the germline ends. There are 13 residues in the CDR3. The germline V gene has CDR1 LNHNV and CDR2 YYDKDF (reference sequence). In DNA form, the CDR3 reads TGTGCCACCAGCAGAGTGGATAAGTACGAGCAGTACTTC. Protein sequence: CATSRVDKYEQYF.

This chain connects TRBV6-1 to TRBJ2-3; no reliable D call. Trimming removed 7 bases from V and 2 bases from J, with 13 bases in between. This CDR3 is 14 amino acids long. Germline loops: CDR1 MNHNS, CDR2 SASEGT. The CDR3 region is CASTTHGITDTQYF. Written as DNA, the CDR3 is TGTGCCAGCACGACCCATGGAATCACAGATACGCAGTATTTT.

This rearrangement joins TRBV15 to TRBJ2-7, with TRBD1 matching 7 bases. The trim removed 3 bases at V and 0 bases at J, leaving 8 bases unmatched. Germline values: CDR1 LNHNV, CDR2 YYDKDF (reference sequence). The CDR3 covers 16 residues. CDR3 loop: CATSSKGQINSYEQYF. CDR3 in DNA: TGTGCCACCAGCAGCAAGGGACAGATAAACTCCTACGAGCAGTACTTC.

A few counts support this clone. The rearrangement links TRBV10-3 to TRBJ1-1; D unclear. The germline V gene encodes CDR1 ENHRY and CDR2 SYGVKD. Trimming took 6 bases from V and 1 from J, leaving 9 bases between them. This CDR3 is 13 amino acids long. The CDR3: CAIRIQWNTEAFF. CDR3 nucleotide sequence: TGTGCCATCAGGATACAGTGGAACACTGAAGCTTTCTTT.

The chain carries TRBV7-6 and TRBJ1-1; 7 bases map to TRBD1. This CDR3 region has 14 residues. From germline, CDR1 is SGHVS and CDR2 FNYEAQ. J lost 1 base, V lost 4 bases, and 3 bases had no gene match. DNA of the CDR3: TGTGCCAGCAGCTCCGGGACAGCGAACACTGAAGCTTTCTTT. It encodes CASSSGTANTEAFF.